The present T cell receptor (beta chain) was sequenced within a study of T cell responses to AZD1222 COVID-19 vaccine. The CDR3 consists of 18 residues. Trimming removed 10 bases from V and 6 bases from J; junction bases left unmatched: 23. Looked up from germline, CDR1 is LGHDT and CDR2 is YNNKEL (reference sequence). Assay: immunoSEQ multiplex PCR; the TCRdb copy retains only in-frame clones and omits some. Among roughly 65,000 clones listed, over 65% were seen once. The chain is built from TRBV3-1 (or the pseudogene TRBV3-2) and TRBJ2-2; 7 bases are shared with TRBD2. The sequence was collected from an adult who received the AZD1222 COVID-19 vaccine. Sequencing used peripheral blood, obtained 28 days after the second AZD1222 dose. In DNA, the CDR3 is TGTGCCACATCTCGGGTCGCCTGGGGAGGGGTTTTTCCCGGGGAGCTGTTTTTT. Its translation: CATSRVAWGGVFPGELFF.